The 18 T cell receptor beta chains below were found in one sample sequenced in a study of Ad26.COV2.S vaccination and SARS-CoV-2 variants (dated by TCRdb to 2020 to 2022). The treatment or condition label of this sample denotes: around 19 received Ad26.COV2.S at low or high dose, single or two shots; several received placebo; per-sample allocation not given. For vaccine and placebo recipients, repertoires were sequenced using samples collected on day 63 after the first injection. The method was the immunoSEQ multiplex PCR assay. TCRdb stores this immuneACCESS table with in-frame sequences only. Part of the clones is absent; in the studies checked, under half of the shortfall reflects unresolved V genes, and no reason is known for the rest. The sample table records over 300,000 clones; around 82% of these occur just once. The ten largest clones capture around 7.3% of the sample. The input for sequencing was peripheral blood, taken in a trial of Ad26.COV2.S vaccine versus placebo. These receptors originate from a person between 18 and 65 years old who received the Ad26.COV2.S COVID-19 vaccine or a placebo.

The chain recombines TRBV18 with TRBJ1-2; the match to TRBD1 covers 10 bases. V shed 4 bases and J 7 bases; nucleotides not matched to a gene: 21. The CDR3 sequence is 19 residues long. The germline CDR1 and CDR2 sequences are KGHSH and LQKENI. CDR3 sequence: CASSLQTQYRDRGTPGYTF. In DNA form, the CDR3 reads TGTGCCAGCTCACTACAAACGCAATACCGGGACAGGGGCACTCCTGGCTACACCTTC.

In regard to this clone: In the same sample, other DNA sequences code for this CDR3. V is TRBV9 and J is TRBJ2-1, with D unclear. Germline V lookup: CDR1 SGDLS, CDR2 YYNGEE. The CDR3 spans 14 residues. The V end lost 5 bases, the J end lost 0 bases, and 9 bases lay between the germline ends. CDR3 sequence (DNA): TGTGCCAGCAGGCCGCTATCCTCCTACAATGAGCAGTTCTTC. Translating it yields CASRPLSSYNEQFF.

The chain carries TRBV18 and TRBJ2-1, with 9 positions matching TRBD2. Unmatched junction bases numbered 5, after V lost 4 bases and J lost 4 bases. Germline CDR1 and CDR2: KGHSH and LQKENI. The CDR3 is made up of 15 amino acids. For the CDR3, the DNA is TGTGCCAGCTCACTCAGGACTAGCGAATACAATGAGCAGTTCTTC. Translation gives CASSLRTSEYNEQFF.

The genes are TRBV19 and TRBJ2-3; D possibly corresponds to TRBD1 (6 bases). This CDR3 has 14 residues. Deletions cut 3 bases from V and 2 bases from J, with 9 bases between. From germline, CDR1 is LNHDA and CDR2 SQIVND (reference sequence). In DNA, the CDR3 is TGTGCCAGTAGTATGGGACACCCCACAGATACGCAGTATTTT. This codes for CASSMGHPTDTQYF.

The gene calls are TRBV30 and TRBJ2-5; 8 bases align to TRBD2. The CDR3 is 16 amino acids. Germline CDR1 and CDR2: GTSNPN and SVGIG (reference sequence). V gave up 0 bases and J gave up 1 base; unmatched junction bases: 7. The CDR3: CAWSVVAGGLQETQYF. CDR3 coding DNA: TGTGCCTGGAGTGTCGTCGCGGGAGGACTCCAAGAGACCCAGTACTTC.

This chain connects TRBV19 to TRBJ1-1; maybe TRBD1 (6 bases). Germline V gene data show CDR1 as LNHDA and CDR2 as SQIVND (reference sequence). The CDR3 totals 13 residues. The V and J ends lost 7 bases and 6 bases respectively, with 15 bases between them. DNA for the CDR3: TGTGCCAGTACTAGGGGGGAGGGGGCTGAAGCTTTCTTT. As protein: CASTRGEGAEAFF. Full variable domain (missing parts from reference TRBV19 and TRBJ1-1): DGGITQSPKYLFRKEGQNVTLSCEQNLNHDAMYWYRQDPGQGLRLIYYSQIVNDFQKGDIAEGYSVSREKKESFPLTVTSAQKNPTAFYLCASTRGEGAEAFFGQGTRLTVV.

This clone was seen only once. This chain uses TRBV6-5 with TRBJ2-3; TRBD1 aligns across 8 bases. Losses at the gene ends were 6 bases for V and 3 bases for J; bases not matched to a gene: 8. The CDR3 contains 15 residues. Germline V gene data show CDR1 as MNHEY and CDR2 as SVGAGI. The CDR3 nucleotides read TGTGCCAGCAGCCGACAGGGGTTTGAGACAGATACGCAGTATTTT. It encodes CASSRQGFETDTQYF.

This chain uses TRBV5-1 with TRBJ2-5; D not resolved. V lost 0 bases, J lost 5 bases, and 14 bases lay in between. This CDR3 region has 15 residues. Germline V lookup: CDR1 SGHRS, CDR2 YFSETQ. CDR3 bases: TGCGCCAGCAGCTTGGGGCCAGTTAAATCGGAGACCCAGTACTTC. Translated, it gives CASSLGPVKSETQYF. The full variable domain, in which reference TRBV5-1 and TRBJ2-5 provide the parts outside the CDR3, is KAGVTQTPRYLIKTRGQQVTLSCSPISGHRSVSWYQQTPGQGLQFLFEYFSETQRNKGNFPGRFSGRQFSNSRSEMNVSTLELGDSALYLCASSLGPVKSETQYFGPGTRLLVL.

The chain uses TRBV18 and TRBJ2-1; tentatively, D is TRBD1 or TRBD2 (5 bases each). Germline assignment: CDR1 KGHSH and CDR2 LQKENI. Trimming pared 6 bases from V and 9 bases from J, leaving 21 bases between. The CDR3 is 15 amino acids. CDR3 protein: CASSSGTVRRGEQFF. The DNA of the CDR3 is TGTGCCAGCTCTTCGGGGACCGTACGAAGGGGTGAGCAGTTCTTC.

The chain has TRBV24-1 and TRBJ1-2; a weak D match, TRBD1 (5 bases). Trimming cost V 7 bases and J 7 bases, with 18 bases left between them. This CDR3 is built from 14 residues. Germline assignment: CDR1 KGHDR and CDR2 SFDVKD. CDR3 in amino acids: CATRHGGTGGGYTF. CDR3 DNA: TGTGCCACCAGGCACGGGGGGACGGGAGGTGGCTACACCTTC.

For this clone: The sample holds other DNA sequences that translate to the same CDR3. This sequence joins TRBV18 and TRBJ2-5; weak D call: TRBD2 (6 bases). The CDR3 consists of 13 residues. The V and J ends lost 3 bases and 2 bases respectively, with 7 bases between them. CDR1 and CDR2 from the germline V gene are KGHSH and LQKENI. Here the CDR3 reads CASSPGRQETQYF. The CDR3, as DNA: TGTGCCAGCTCACCGGGGAGGCAAGAGACCCAGTACTTC.

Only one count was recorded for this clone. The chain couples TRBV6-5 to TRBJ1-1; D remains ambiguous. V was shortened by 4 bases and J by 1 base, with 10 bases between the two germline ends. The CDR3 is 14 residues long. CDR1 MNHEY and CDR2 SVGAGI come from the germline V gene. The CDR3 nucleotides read TGTGCCAGCAGTTCCGACATGCCGAACACTGAAGCTTTCTTT. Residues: CASSSDMPNTEAFF.

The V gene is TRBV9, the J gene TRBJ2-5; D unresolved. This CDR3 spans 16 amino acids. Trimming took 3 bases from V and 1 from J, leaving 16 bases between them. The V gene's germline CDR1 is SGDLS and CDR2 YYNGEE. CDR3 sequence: CASSDGGRQLQETQYF. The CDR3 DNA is TGTGCCAGCAGCGATGGTGGACGGCAACTCCAAGAGACCCAGTACTTC.

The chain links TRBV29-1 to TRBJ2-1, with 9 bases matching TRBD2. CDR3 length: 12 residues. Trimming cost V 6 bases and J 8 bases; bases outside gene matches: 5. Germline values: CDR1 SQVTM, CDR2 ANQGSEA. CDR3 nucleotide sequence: TGCAGCGTGTCCGGGACTAGCCATGAGCAGTTCTTC. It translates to CSVSGTSHEQFF.

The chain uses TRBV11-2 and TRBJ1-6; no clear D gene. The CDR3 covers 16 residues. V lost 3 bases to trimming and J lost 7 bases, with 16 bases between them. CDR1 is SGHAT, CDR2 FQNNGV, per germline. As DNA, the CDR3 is TGTGCCAGCAGCTTGGTAGGAGGGTCGAAGAATTCACCCCTCCACTTT. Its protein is CASSLVGGSKNSPLHF.

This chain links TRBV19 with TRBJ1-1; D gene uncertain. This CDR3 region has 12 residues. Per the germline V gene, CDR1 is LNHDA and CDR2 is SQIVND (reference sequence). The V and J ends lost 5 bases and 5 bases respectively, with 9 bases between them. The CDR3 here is CASSVGLTEAFF. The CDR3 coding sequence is TGTGCCAGTAGTGTAGGTTTGACTGAAGCTTTCTTT.

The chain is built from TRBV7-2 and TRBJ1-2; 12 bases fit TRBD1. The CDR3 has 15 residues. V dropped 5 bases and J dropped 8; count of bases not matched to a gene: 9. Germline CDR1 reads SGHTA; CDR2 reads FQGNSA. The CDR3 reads CASSVPGQGAFGYTF. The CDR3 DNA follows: TGTGCCAGCAGCGTCCCGGGACAGGGGGCGTTCGGCTACACCTTC. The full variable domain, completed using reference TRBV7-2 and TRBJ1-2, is GAGVSQSPSNKVTEKGKDVELRCDPISGHTALYWYRQSLGQGLEFLIYFQGNSAPDKSGLPSDRFSAERTGGSVSTLTIQRTQQEDSAVYLCASSVPGQGAFGYTFGSGTRLTVV.

CDR3 protein: CASSQGSTGVRSPLHF. CDR3 bases: TGCGCCAGCAGCCAAGGATCCACAGGGGTACGGTCACCCCTCCACTTT. This chain links TRBV4-3 with TRBJ1-6, with 7 bases matching TRBD1. The junction had 10 bases not matched to a gene; V was cut back by 1 base and J by 10 bases. The CDR3 runs 16 residues. The germline gives CDR1 LGHNA, CDR2 YSLEER.